This T cell receptor beta chain derives from a study of cytomegalovirus exposure and HLA in healthy donors (dated by TCRdb to 2016 to 2017). For the study in its entirety: An earlier analysis of about 530 of the donors reported 276 Gb of sequence data and roughly 120 million unique TCR beta sequences obtained from about 179 million T cells. A later genetic analysis used genome-wide SNP genotypes for about three fifths of the 666 donors, treating that subset as a discovery cohort. A handful of DR-DQ haplotypes were treated as single units for association and clustering because of strong linkage in the cohort. In the later analysis, no new phenotypic data were used to find candidate immune exposures; instead, reliance was placed on TCR beta sequences and their occurrence across donors. Every repertoire in the discovery cohort had been generated on one and the same sequencing platform. Of the 398 genotyped donors, roughly 80% fell in the genetic ancestry cluster associated with self-reported Caucasian donors. In a later analysis, previously published TCR beta repertoires from 500 to 750 donors were re-analyzed and high-resolution HLA genotyping was added so that TCR occurrence patterns could be studied. In an earlier analysis of a few hundred of the donors, high-throughput TCR beta sequencing was used to judge whether each TCR beta V gene segment behaved as functional or pseudogenic. Typing coverage differed by locus: A, B, C, DRB1 and DQB1 were typed in about 620-630 donors, DQA1 in roughly 500, DPA1 in roughly 590, and DPB1 in 472. Approximately 310 gigabases of sequencing data and around 88 million unique TCR sequences made up an early release that covered over 550 HLA-typed donors. The study aimed to test whether cataloging public T cell receptors could reveal signatures of past pathogen exposure. High-throughput TCR immunosequencing, statistical association of individual TCRs with disease status, and machine learning were combined to predict cytomegalovirus infection status. Among almost 400 genotyped donors of the cohort, an average of approximately 240,000 unique TCR beta nucleotide sequences were sequenced per donor, about a sixth of them non-productive. Besides the first cohort of roughly 640 subjects, a separate validation cohort made up of 120 different subjects was used. The study profiled the T cell repertoires of 500 to 800 subjects by immunosequencing and related them to cytomegalovirus serostatus. Donor age, sex, ethnicity and CMV serostatus were collected together with the repertoire data. HLA typing included class I and class II loci at four-digit resolution.

For CDR1 and CDR2, the germline V gene lists LGHNT and FRNRAP. Its CDR3 holds 17 amino acids, cysteine through phenylalanine. Only the CDR3 part of the read is kept: 51 bases, read in frame from the first base. For this clone: Its cognate antigen has yet to be identified. Base qualities are not provided; no much larger clone lies one nucleotide away.

The cohort consisted of hundreds of healthy bone marrow donors. All cohort members were sampled while nominally healthy, although unrecorded immune exposures were likely present. The donor tested CMV seronegative and was one of the 352 seronegative cohort members. Every donor gave a peripheral blood sample, and the peripheral blood mononuclear cells from that sample were used for TCR beta sequencing. The Qiagen DNeasy Blood Extraction Kit was used to extract genomic DNA from the blood cell samples. What the research found in general, with its limitations: A later analysis associated roughly 17,000 TCR beta sequences with specific HLA alleles at a false discovery rate of 0.05. A later genetic analysis associated a missense DCLRE1C variant with V-gene and J-gene trimming of TCR beta chains, and an independent cohort replicated the association. Some IMGT-functional V segments, including TRBV6-2 and TRBV6-3, could not be distinguished by the 87-base-pair reads and were therefore excluded. The classifier was reported to diagnose cytomegalovirus status with high specificity and sensitivity in both the original cohort and the validation cohort. Most TCR sequences were seen in very few donors, while some public TCRs were found in many individuals. The study gave a list of over 150 TCR beta chains associated with cytomegalovirus. In an earlier analysis of about 540 of the donors, most TCR beta V segments were observed in productive rearrangements about 90% or about 30% of the time, broadly matching IMGT annotations. Because some donors lacked HLA typing at each locus, the association tests relied only on the typed subset. Sequencing depth was assumed to be roughly uniform across donors in the presence/absence analyses, though that assumption may not hold. For the cohort, immune exposure information was limited to CMV serostatus. Most CMV-associated TCR beta chains appeared to be HLA-restricted in a later analysis, and the HLA associations seemed to be driven largely by CMV exposure. The cohort was sequenced for TCR beta chains only, and without alpha or paired-chain data the features that could be detected were limited. A further reported finding was that TCR beta sequences accurately predicted the HLA-A and HLA-B alleles for most subjects in the first cohort. The authors suggested that the approach could potentially be generalized to other disease states and immunological phenotypes. A later analysis reported that several top co-occurrence clusters appeared linked to parvovirus B19, influenza, CMV and Epstein-Barr virus. When HLA alleles, especially DR and DQ, strongly co-occurred, TCR associations were difficult to assign to individual alleles. The earlier analysis of 587 of the donors excluded roughly 16 rarely observed V segments, including chromosome 9 orphons, because counts were too low. In a later genetic analysis, fewer N-insertions in productive TCRs were reported among donors in an Asian-associated ancestry cluster than the roughly 640-donor mean. In a later analysis, HLA-associated TCR beta chains showed more clonal expansion and lower generation probabilities than non-associated chains that were equally common. In vitro tests confirmed that a few of the cytomegalovirus-associated TCR beta chains recognize cytomegalovirus antigens. Correlated functional status among segregating V segments might be attributable to linkage disequilibrium, but an unknown experimental factor could not be ruled out. A cluster of highly shared sequence variants was judged likely to be a technical artifact of the sequencing pipeline. In a later analysis, the rate of TCR association differed among HLA loci, with DRB1 alleles having the most associated TCRs and HLA-C alleles having the fewest.

Libraries came from the immunoSEQ multiplex PCR assay. The multiplex PCR relied on a mix of 60 forward primers for TCR Vbeta segments and 13 reverse primers for TCR Jbeta segments. Amplification of the CDR3 region of rearranged TCR beta genes was performed with a multiplex PCR assay on genomic DNA. The amplified TCR beta libraries were sequenced on the Illumina HiSeq System as 87-base-pair reads. In the paper's pipeline: A later analysis tallied around 87 million unique TCR beta chains across the 700 or so repertoires, and 10 million to 11 million of those chains were shared by two or more donors. Raw reads were error-corrected and collapsed into unique sequences by a nearest-neighbor algorithm in which closely related sequences were merged to remove PCR and sequencing errors. To assign V, D and J gene segments, CDR3 sequences were aligned to IMGT reference sequences. For a sequence to be retained, a match of at least six nucleotides to both a V gene segment and a J gene segment was required. Rearrangements were called productive when the CDR3 lacked stop codons and stayed in frame with V and J; all others were non-productive. Following IMGT convention, CDR3 was defined as the stretch from the second conserved V-encoded cysteine to the conserved J-encoded phenylalanine. Sequences without an unambiguous match to a single V gene segment were excluded from the earlier analysis of about 600 of the donors. An earlier analysis of 450 to 650 of the donors called V segments functional above 56.7% productive rearrangements and segregating when the between-donor standard deviation exceeded 5%. To diagnose cytomegalovirus status from the catalog of TCR beta chain sequences, a statistical classification framework was built. V and J gene assignment, in a later analysis, came from comparing TCR nucleotide sequences with IMGT/GENE-DB human TR gene sequences. Using the TCRdist pipeline, a later analysis assigned CDR3 sequences along with most-parsimonious VDJ recombination scenarios. In a later analysis, each TCR beta chain was defined by its CDR3 amino acid sequence together with its V-gene family, and reads lacking a unique V-gene family were excluded. To address suspected cross-contamination and a sequencing artifact, a later analysis removed 450 to 700 highly shared, low-generation-probability nucleotide sequences. For each public chain, a later analysis derived a clonal expansion index from normalized ranks of inferred template counts within each repertoire. A later analysis computed generation probabilities with a VDJ recombination model fitted to out-of-frame rearrangements, and checked the results against IGoR. Hypergeometric tests were used in a later analysis to score TCR-TCR, TCR-HLA and TCR-CMV co-occurrence, with a repertoire-size bias correction applied to the TCR pairs. False discovery rates were estimated in a later analysis by permuting HLA or CMV assignments 20 times. In a later analysis, co-occurring TCRs were grouped with DBSCAN, and TCRdist sequence similarity was added when clustering was performed within HLA-allele-positive subsets. Repertoires with fewer than 30,000 or more than 120,000 public chains, plus five repertoires with anomalous nucleotide sharing, were excluded from co-occurrence clustering. TCRdb mirrors the immuneACCESS table, restricted to in-frame sequences. Some clones are absent from its copies; in checked studies, under half trace to an unresolved V gene, and the reason for the others is unknown. That table gives V, J and clone size, and the DNA gave D and trimming. This sample has around 250,000 clones in its table, and nearly 95% of those were observed once. Jointly, the top ten make up about 1.7% of the sample.

The sample taken for sequencing was PBMCs. This TCR derives from a girl aged 2 to 10 in good health and CMV-seronegative. The sequence links TRBV12-5 to TRBJ2-5; tentative D gene TRBD1, with 6 bases matching. The J call may be incorrect, as the DNA end agrees better with TRBJ2-7. The CDR3 region: CASGGHLTGGPSYEQYF. The DNA sequence is given as TGTGCTAGTGGTGGCCACTTGACAGGTGGACCATCCTACGAGCAGTACTTC.